The 13 T cell receptor beta chains listed next were all sequenced from one sample in a study of blood T cell repertoires in COVID-19. TCRdb keeps only in-frame clones here, not all; method: immunoSEQ multiplex PCR. The sample lists a few hundred thousand clones, 86% occurring once. The source material was peripheral blood. Every receptor here comes from a man aged 35-49 years who had recovered from COVID-19.

This chain uses TRBV2 with TRBJ2-1; D may be TRBD2 (6 bases). Germline V gene data show CDR1 as SNHLY and CDR2 as FYNNEI. This CDR3 contains 15 residues. With 6 bases removed from V and 2 bases from J, the gap between germline ends came to 14 bases. CDR3 residues: CASRFLASTYNEQFF. Written as DNA, the CDR3 is TGTGCCAGCAGGTTTCTAGCGAGTACCTACAATGAGCAGTTCTTC.

This chain uses TRBV9 with TRBJ2-7; 13 bases are a match to TRBD2. The CDR3 sequence is 15 residues long. The junction had 4 bases not matched to a gene; V was cut back by 3 bases and J by 4 bases. Germline V CDR1 and CDR2: SGDLS, YYNGEE. The CDR3 region has the DNA TGTGCCAGCAGCGAAGGGACTAGCGGGGTATACGAGCAGTACTTC. Translated: CASSEGTSGVYEQYF.

The chain links TRBV29-1 to TRBJ2-7, with 11 bases aligning to TRBD1. CDR1 and CDR2 from the germline V gene are SQVTM and ANQGSEA. The CDR3 sequence is 14 residues long. V was clipped by 4 bases and J by 2 bases; unmatched bases: 4. The CDR3 loop is CSVGGQGATYEQYF. The CDR3 nucleotides read TGCAGCGTTGGAGGACAGGGGGCGACCTACGAGCAGTACTTC.

The CDR3 reads CASSVSGRVDTQYF. The CDR3 DNA reads TGTGCCAGCAGCGTGAGCGGGAGGGTGGATACGCAGTATTTT. The chain carries TRBV9 and TRBJ2-3; 10 bases match TRBD2. CDR3 size: 14 residues. CDR1 is SGDLS, CDR2 YYNGEE, per germline. V dropped 2 bases and J dropped 6; count of bases not matched to a gene: 3.

The CDR3 DNA reads as TGTGCCAGCAGCACACCGGGACTAGCGGGCTCTGGGGCCAACGTCCTGACTTTC. Its protein is CASSTPGLAGSGANVLTF. This chain connects TRBV7-8 to TRBJ2-6; 12 nucleotides match TRBD2. The CDR3 contains 18 residues. Germline V gene data show CDR1 as SGHVS and CDR2 as FQNEAQ. Trimming at V came to 5 bases and at J to 0 bases, leaving 5 bases not matched to a gene.

The V and J genes are TRBV5-5 and TRBJ1-1, with no clear D. Germline CDR1 reads SGHKS; CDR2 reads YYEKEE (reference sequence). V lost 2 bases to trimming and J lost 3 bases, with 17 bases between them. This CDR3 is 16 amino acids long. In nucleotides, the CDR3 is TGTGCCAGCAGCTTAAGAGGTCTCGGTTTGGACACTGAAGCTTTCTTT. Encoded protein: CASSLRGLGLDTEAFF.

The chain carries TRBV5-4 and TRBJ1-1; D is perhaps TRBD1 (6 bases). V lost 2 bases and J 2 bases, leaving 10 bases between the germline ends. CDR1 is SGHNT and CDR2 is YYREEE in the germline V gene (reference sequence). The CDR3 consists of 14 residues. The CDR3 here is CASSFTGYNTEAFF. CDR3 DNA sequence: TGTGCCAGCAGCTTCACAGGGTACAACACTGAAGCTTTCTTT.

J is TRBJ2-2 and V is TRBV12-3 or TRBV12-4; D call uncertain. Trimming took off 2 bases at V and 4 bases at J, with 5 bases between the two ends. The CDR3 runs to 13 residues. The CDR3 coding sequence is TGTGCCAGCAGTTTATCCGTCACCGGGGAGCTGTTTTTT. Its translation is CASSLSVTGELFF.

The sample holds many counts of this clone. The V and J genes are TRBV6-4 and TRBJ2-6; maybe TRBD2 (5 bases). Germline CDR1 and CDR2: MRHNA and SNTAGT. The CDR3 sequence is 16 residues long. The V and J ends lost 6 bases and 0 bases respectively, with 12 bases between them. The chain's CDR3 is CASSPEGFSGANVLTF. The CDR3, as DNA: TGTGCCAGCAGCCCCGAGGGATTCTCTGGGGCCAACGTCCTGACTTTC.

In its sample, this clone was seen once. The genes are TRBV11-2 and TRBJ2-3; weak D call: TRBD2 (6 bases). This CDR3 spans 13 amino acids. V was pared by 10 bases and J by 4 bases, with 15 bases between. Germline V gene lookup returns CDR1 SGHAT and CDR2 FQNNGV. CDR3 protein: CAIRTKGPDTQYF. Written as DNA, the CDR3 is TGTGCCATACGGACTAAGGGTCCAGATACGCAGTATTTT.

The J gene is TRBJ2-7, the V gene TRBV13, with 8 bases lining up with TRBD1. The CDR3 loop spans 13 amino acids. Trimming took 5 bases from V and 4 from J; bases not matched to a gene: 4. Looked up from germline, CDR1 is PRHDT and CDR2 is FYEKMQ (reference sequence). CDR3 coding DNA: TGTGCCAGCAGCCTCGGACAGGGTTACGAGCAGTACTTC. Translating it yields CASSLGQGYEQYF. Together with reference TRBV13 and TRBJ2-7, the CDR3 gives the full variable domain: AAGVIQSPRHLIKEKRETATLKCYPIPRHDTVYWYQQGPGQDPQFLISFYEKMQSDKGSIPDRFSAQQFSDYHSELNMSSLELGDSALYFCASSLGQGYEQYFGPGTRLTVT.

The chain is built from TRBV2 and TRBJ2-3, with D possibly matching TRBD2 (5 bases). Germline assignment: CDR1 SNHLY and CDR2 FYNNEI. The CDR3 is 14 amino acids. Trimming shortened V by 4 bases and J by 3 bases, and 11 bases separated the two germline ends. The CDR3 coding sequence is TGTGCCAGCAGTGGCAGGTCGGGGACAGATACGCAGTATTTT. This encodes CASSGRSGTDTQYF.

The chain employs TRBV19 and TRBJ2-6, with 7 bases lining up with TRBD1. The CDR3 runs to 16 residues. V lost 3 bases to trimming and J lost 0 bases; unmatched junction nucleotides: 2. Per germline, CDR1 LNHDA and CDR2 SQIVND (reference sequence). The CDR3 reads CASSMTGTSGANVLTF. As DNA, the CDR3 is TGTGCCAGTAGTATGACAGGGACCTCTGGGGCCAACGTCCTGACTTTC.